The 21 T cell receptor beta chains listed next were all sequenced from one sample in a study of metastatic and nonmetastatic thyroid tumors (dated by TCRdb to the early 2020s). Library generation was performed with PCR. Sequenced using an Illumina HiSeq 4000. Using fastp at Q25 and MiXCR, TCRdb reprocessed the public reads and kept productive beta chains. Here the sample has roughly 16,000 clones; more than 20% occur a single time. The top ten constitute over 9.5% of the sample. None of the patients had been given any treatment before thyroid surgery. The sample taken for sequencing was adjacent normal tissue. These receptors came from a female donor with papillary thyroid cancer or a benign thyroid nodule (not recorded which). Some clones in this sample may be carry-over from other donors' samples.

This clone was counted a few times. The gene calls are TRBV24-1 and TRBJ1-2; a weak D match, TRBD1 (6 bases). Germline V gene data show CDR1 as KGHDR and CDR2 as SFDVKD. Between the trimmed V and J ends, which lost 3 bases and 0 bases, there was a span of 10 bases. The CDR3 runs to 15 residues. The CDR3 sequence is CATSDAGESNYGYTF. Here the CDR3 DNA reads TGTGCCACCAGTGATGCAGGGGAGTCTAACTATGGCTACACCTTC.

In this sample, this clone turned up a few times. The rearrangement links TRBV12-3 or TRBV12-4 to TRBJ2-7; 10 bases align to TRBD1. The CDR3 length is 13 residues. Trimming at V came to 8 bases and at J to 5 bases, leaving 6 bases not matched to a gene. For the CDR3, the DNA is TGTGCCAGCGCGACAGGGGGCGCCGACGAGCAGTACTTC. This gives the protein CASATGGADEQYF.

In the case of this clone: One end of the junction does not line up with germline, which may come from a read error. Distinct nucleotide sequences in the sample also encode this CDR3. V usage is TRBV5-1 and J usage is TRBJ1-1, with D possibly being TRBD1 (5 bases). The CDR3 spans 13 residues. CDR1 is SGHRS, CDR2 YFSETQ, per germline. For the CDR3, the DNA is TGTGCCAGCAGCTTGAGGGGGAACACTGAAGCTTTCTTT. Its protein product is CASSLRGNTEAFF.

The chain combines TRBV7-9 with TRBJ2-7, with 8 bases fitting TRBD1. The CDR3 length is 15 residues. Germline V CDR1 and CDR2: SEHNR, FQNEAQ (reference sequence). V dropped 3 bases and J dropped 5; count of bases not matched to a gene: 9. In nucleotides, the CDR3 is TGTGCCAGCAGCTTCAGGGGGCGAACGGTCGACGAGCAGTACTTC. This gives the protein CASSFRGRTVDEQYF.

This chain joins TRBV6-1 and TRBJ1-6, with a possible D match to TRBD1 (5 bases). Germline CDR1 MNHNS, CDR2 SASEGT. Between the trimmed V and J ends, which lost 6 bases and 11 bases, there was a span of 17 bases. This CDR3 has 14 amino acids. The CDR3 region has the DNA TGTGCCAGCAGCCCCGCGCGGGCGGGACCACCCCTCCACTTT. Its protein product is CASSPARAGPPLHF.

This clone appeared a few times. The rearrangement joins TRBV7-2 to TRBJ1-5, with 9 bases matching TRBD1. The CDR3 covers 13 residues. The J segment lost 7 bases and the V segment lost 3 bases, leaving 1 base of the junction unmatched. Germline assignment: CDR1 SGHTA and CDR2 FQGNSA. The CDR3, as DNA: TGTGCCAGCAGCTTGGACAGGGGACAGCCCCAGCATTTT. Its translation is CASSLDRGQPQHF.

The rearrangement uses TRBV11-1 and TRBJ1-2; perhaps TRBD1 as D (5 bases). The V end lost 6 bases, the J end lost 5 bases, and 22 bases lay between the germline ends. This CDR3 is built from 16 residues. Germline CDR1 SGHAT, CDR2 FQDESV (reference sequence). The DNA for the CDR3 is TGTGCCAGCAGAGGAGGGGCCGACAGCAGTTTTTATGGCTACACCTTC. It encodes CASRGGADSSFYGYTF.

This clone was found a few times. V and J are TRBV20-1 and TRBJ1-2; 7 bases line up with TRBD1. Germline V lookup: CDR1 DFQATT, CDR2 SNEGSKA (reference sequence). There are 15 residues in the CDR3. The V segment lost 3 bases and the J segment 4 bases; nucleotides outside the gene matches: 11. In DNA, the CDR3 is TGCAGTGCTAGCGGGACAGCCCGACTAGGCTATGGCTACACCTTC. This gives the protein CSASGTARLGYGYTF.

This clone was recorded a few times. The gene calls are TRBV5-1 and TRBJ1-2; D call uncertain. The CDR3 has 12 amino acids. Germline CDR1 SGHRS, CDR2 YFSETQ. The V end lost 0 bases, the J end lost 8 bases, and 8 bases lay between the germline ends. CDR3 coding DNA: TGCGCCAGCAGCTTGGATGCTGAAGGCTACACCTTC. Amino acid sequence: CASSLDAEGYTF.

The chain has TRBV6-2 or TRBV6-3 and TRBJ2-3; D remains ambiguous. Trimming left V 6 bases short and J 0 bases short, with 16 bases between. Germline assignment: CDR1 MNHEY and CDR2 SVGEGT. The CDR3 has 16 amino acids. DNA of the CDR3: TGTGCCAGCAGCCGGATCCAATTCACAAGCACAGATACGCAGTATTTT. Translated: CASSRIQFTSTDTQYF.

In its sample, this clone is medium-sized. This chain connects TRBV18 to TRBJ2-1, with 15 bases identical to TRBD2. Trimming removed 0 bases from V and 6 bases from J; junction bases left unmatched: 0. CDR1 KGHSH and CDR2 LQKENI come from the germline V gene. CDR3 length: 16 amino acids. CDR3 region: CASSPPGLAGGNEQFF. The CDR3, as DNA: TGTGCCAGCTCACCACCGGGACTAGCGGGGGGCAATGAGCAGTTCTTC.

The CDR3 loop is CASRDKGKEQYF. The CDR3 nucleotides read TGTGCCAGCCGGGACAAAGGGAAGGAGCAGTACTTC. The J gene is TRBJ2-7, the V gene TRBV6-4; D perhaps matches TRBD1 (6 bases). Per the germline V gene, CDR1 is MRHNA and CDR2 is SNTAGT. The CDR3 is 12 residues long. V was clipped by 8 bases and J by 7 bases, with 15 bases between them.

This clone has just a few counts. One junction end disagrees with the germline gene, perhaps due to a read error. The chain joins TRBV6-1 to TRBJ2-2, with D possibly being TRBD1 or TRBD2 (5 bases each). The CDR3 contains 14 residues. CDR1 and CDR2 from the germline V gene are MNHNS and SASEGT. In DNA, the CDR3 is TGTGCCAGCAGTCGTAGTCCAGGGCTCGGGGACCTGTTTTTT. This gives the protein CASSRSPGLGDLFF.

About this clone itself: Because the CDR3 is missing its conserved closing phenylalanine or tryptophan, this is likely a read error. It is unclear where the CDR3 begins or ends on the DNA, so no DNA is shown, and the CDR3 is as TCRdb lists it. The chain links TRBV6-1 to TRBJ1-3. Germline CDR1 MNHNS, CDR2 SASEGT. Termini included, the CDR3 measures 15 amino acids. The CDR3 sequence: CARSESPSSGNTIDL.

This clone was detected only a few times. CDR3 in DNA: TGTGCCTGGAGTGTAGGACTCACCTATGGCTACACCTTC. This encodes CAWSVGLTYGYTF. This sequence joins TRBV30 and TRBJ1-2; D gene unclear. V lost 0 bases and J lost 4, with 9 bases in between. Germline V CDR1 and CDR2: GTSNPN, SVGIG (reference sequence). The CDR3 is 13 amino acids.

Of note for this clone: The junction shows a germline mismatch at one end, possibly a read error. The chain links TRBV11-2 to TRBJ2-5; 11 bases line up with TRBD2. This CDR3 comprises 18 residues. In germline, CDR1 is SGHAT, CDR2 FQNNGV. For the CDR3, the DNA is TGTGCCATCAGCTCCCGGACAGGGATGGTAGCGGGAGGGGAGACCCAGTACTTC. It codes for CAISSRTGMVAGGETQYF. Together with reference TRBV11-2 and TRBJ2-5, the CDR3 gives the full variable domain: EAGVAQSPRYKIIEKRQSVAFWCNPISGHATLYWYQQILGQGPKLLIQFQNNGVVDDSQLPKDRFSAERLKGVDSTLKIQPAKLEDSAVYLCAISSRTGMVAGGETQYFGPGTRLLVL.

A few counts support this clone. The chain joins TRBV12-3 or TRBV12-4 to TRBJ2-7, with TRBD1 matching 8 bases. V dropped 6 bases and J dropped 6; count of bases not matched to a gene: 13. This CDR3 has 15 residues. CDR3 sequence reads: CASRGGTGGTAEQYF. The CDR3 DNA sequence: TGTGCCAGCAGAGGGGGGACAGGAGGGACGGCCGAGCAGTACTTC.

This clone was observed a handful of times. The chain uses TRBV6-1 and TRBJ1-2, with D possibly TRBD1 on 5 matching bases. Trimming shortened V by 6 bases and J by 8 bases, and 19 bases separated the two germline ends. Per the germline V gene, CDR1 is MNHNS and CDR2 is SASEGT. The CDR3 is 14 amino acids. The CDR3 is CASRPPGTRVGYTF. The CDR3 coding sequence is TGTGCCAGCAGGCCTCCGGGGACCCGTGTGGGCTACACCTTC.

The V and J genes are TRBV7-3 and TRBJ2-3, with TRBD1 matching 9 bases. The CDR3 consists of 16 residues. CDR1 and CDR2 (germline): SGHTA, FQGTGA. V shed 4 bases, J shed 3 bases, and the junction held 8 bases outside the gene matches. CDR3 sequence reads: CASSSAGTGLTDTQYF. Written as DNA, the CDR3 is TGTGCCAGCAGCTCCGCCGGGACAGGGCTTACAGATACGCAGTATTTT. The full variable domain, in which reference TRBV7-3 and TRBJ2-3 provide the parts outside the CDR3, is GAGVSQTPSNKVTEKGKYVELRCDPISGHTALYWYRQSLGQGPEFLIYFQGTGAADDSGLPNDRFFAVRPEGSVSTLKIQRTERGDSAVYLCASSSAGTGLTDTQYFGPGTRLTVL.

This clone came up a few times. V and J are TRBV3-1 and TRBJ2-7; the D gene is possibly TRBD1 (5 bases). Per the germline V gene, CDR1 is LGHDT and CDR2 is YNNKEL (reference sequence). V gave up 0 bases and J gave up 2 bases, with 11 bases separating them. This CDR3 spans 15 amino acids. The CDR3 region is CASSQDSRGPYEQYF. CDR3 DNA: TGTGCCAGCAGCCAAGATAGTAGGGGCCCCTACGAGCAGTACTTC.

The chain has TRBV10-2 and TRBJ2-7; unclear D gene. CDR1 and CDR2 (germline): WSHSY, SAAADI. The ends were cut back, 3 bases at V and 2 bases at J, with 14 bases in the middle. The CDR3 has 15 amino acids. The CDR3 coding sequence is TGCGCCAGCAGTGAAAGGGCCAGCTCACCCTACGAGCAGTACTTC. Amino acids: CASSERASSPYEQYF.